This paragraph reports one TCR beta chain. Its antigen specificity is not known. No base-level quality is on record; no much larger clone is a single base apart. These data belong to a study of blood T cell repertoires in COVID-19 (dated by TCRdb to between 2020 and 2021). Turning to the overall study: Samples covering the acute and convalescent phases of COVID-19 were provided by collaborators in the United States, Italy and Spain. The prospective study material was composed of cDNA or gDNA derived from T cells, B-cell-depleted T cells, or PBMCs. Deeply sampled blood TCRbeta repertoires from subjects exposed to, actively infected with, or recovered from COVID-19 were included in the dataset. A freely available public database, intended as a resource for researchers studying the immune response to SARS-CoV-2, is where the repertoires were released. Samples were obtained from the ongoing ImmuneRACE study (first 160 participants) and from 950 to 1,500 subjects provided by 6 global collaborators. A de-identified subject ID, COVID-19 status, age in years and sex were almost always included in the sample metadata. Where available, HLA class I and class II types were taken from metadata supplied by the sample provider and were not determined by assay-based typing.

Another Seattle source contributed samples from volunteer blood donors who had recovered from COVID-19. Whole blood was collected in K2EDTA tubes by collaborating institutions according to the institutions' own protocols. For TCRbeta analysis, collaborators shipped samples as frozen whole blood, isolated PBMCs, or DNA extracted from either of those sample types. Results the study describes overall, beyond this receptor: The amount of clinical and demographic metadata varied by source and participant and was provided uncurated.

The trim is 1 base for V and 3 bases for J, with a gap of 11 bases between the germline ends. CDR1 and CDR2 are read off the germline V gene as SGHRS and YFSETQ. Measured from the cysteine to the phenylalanine, the CDR3 is 14 residues long. The sequence is cut down to CDR3 DNA, 42 bases in frame from base 1. The immunoSEQ Assay, a bias-controlled multiplex PCR, was used to amplify TCRbeta CDR3 regions from genomic DNA. The authors' analysis ran thus. Within the assay, amplification of reference gene primers was used to estimate how many nucleated cells each sample contained. Sequence reads were collapsed and filtered to measure the absolute abundance of every unique TCRbeta CDR3 rearrangement. For each sample, productive Simpson clonality was calculated by taking the square root of Simpson's diversity index across productive rearrangements. The table comes from immuneACCESS by way of TCRdb, which keeps in-frame sequences with V and J called. Part of the clones is missing from these tables; in studies checked, under half for an unresolved V gene and the rest for unknown reasons. D and trimming were read from the DNA, whereas the V and J calls and clone size are those reported in that table. Across this sample there are 250,000 to 300,000 clones, with less than 85% seen only once. Roughly 4.6% of the sample is held by the ten biggest clonotypes.

Input material: peripheral blood. This sequence originates from a man between 60 and 75 years old who had recovered from COVID-19. The chain is assembled from TRBV5-1 and TRBJ2-7; the D gene is perhaps TRBD2, on 6 matching bases. The CDR3 amino acid sequence is: CASSLSAGNYEQYF. The DNA sequence is TGCGCCAGCAGCTTGTCGGCGGGAAACTACGAGCAGTACTTC.